The sequence of this TCR beta chain was determined in a study of blood T cell repertoires in COVID-19 (dated by TCRdb to the early 2020s). Describing the broader study: Samples from collaborators originated in the United States, Italy and Spain and spanned both the acute and convalescent phases of COVID-19. The prospective study material was composed of cDNA or gDNA derived from T cells, B-cell-depleted T cells, or PBMCs. Deeply sampled blood TCRbeta repertoires from subjects exposed to, actively infected with, or recovered from COVID-19 were included in the dataset. A freely available public database, intended as a resource for researchers studying the immune response to SARS-CoV-2, is where the repertoires were released. The samples were drawn from two sources: the first 160 participants of the ongoing ImmuneRACE study, and 1,000 to 1,500 subjects contributed by 6 global collaborators. Sample metadata almost always included a de-identified subject ID, COVID-19 status, age in years and sex. HLA class I and class II types, where available, came from metadata supplied by the sample provider rather than from assay-based typing. What the research found in general, with its limitations: The amount of clinical and demographic metadata varied by source and participant and was provided uncurated.

The cysteine opens and the phenylalanine closes a CDR3 of 17 amino acids. The kept DNA is CDR3 alone, 51 bases in frame from the first base. CDR1 and CDR2, looked up from the germline V gene, are LGHNA and YNFKEQ. V is cut by 1 base and J by 2 bases, and the space between the germline ends is 14 bases. A note on this clone: The antigen this receptor binds is unknown. Base qualities are not recorded, but no much larger clone differs from it by a single base.

The immunoSEQ Assay, a bias-controlled multiplex PCR, was used to amplify TCRbeta CDR3 regions from genomic DNA. Concerning the study's data processing: Nucleated cell counts per sample were estimated from amplification of reference gene primers within the assay. To quantify the absolute abundance of each unique TCRbeta CDR3 rearrangement, sequence reads were collapsed and filtered. For each sample, productive Simpson clonality was calculated as the square root of Simpson's diversity index over productive rearrangements. The table comes from immuneACCESS by way of TCRdb, which keeps in-frame sequences with V and J called. Part of the clones is missing from these tables; in studies checked, under half for an unresolved V gene and the rest for unknown reasons. From that table come the V and J calls and clone size; the DNA was used to work out D and trimming. Within this sample are roughly 400,000 clones, with just under 90% of them counted one time only. The top ten constitute about a tenth of the sample.

Enrolling through a virtual design, the prospective study's participants ranged in age from roughly 18 to 89 years and lived across around 25 United States geographic areas. Cohort assignment in the prospective study relied on participant-reported clinical history from a screening survey and a study questionnaire. Recovered participants in ImmuneRACE Cohort 3 were defined by two consecutive negative NP/OP PCR tests, clearance by a healthcare professional, or resolution of symptoms. Each participant in the prospective study had whole blood, serum and a nasopharyngeal or oropharyngeal swab collected by mobile phlebotomists. Prospective study participants could optionally give additional blood draws and questionnaires over an approximately two-month period. Before DNA extraction, blood samples from the prospective study were shipped at room temperature or frozen.

The specimen sequenced was PBMCs or T cells enriched from blood (not recorded which). This chain joins TRBV4-2 to TRBJ2-2, with a weak D call of TRBD1 (6 bases match). The receptor was isolated from a woman in her forties or fifties who had recovered from COVID-19. The CDR3 loop reads CASSQVEGVRNTGELFF. The sequenced DNA is TGTGCCAGCAGCCAAGTAGAGGGGGTGCGAAACACCGGGGAGCTGTTTTTT.